Listed below are T cell receptor beta chains from one sample, sequenced in a study of blood T cell repertoires in COVID-19. The table came from immunoSEQ multiplex PCR; TCRdb's copy has only in-frame clones and leaves some out. The table shows about 370,000 clones, with 70% to 90% occurring only once. The material sequenced was peripheral blood. All receptors come from a young woman with COVID-19, enrolled during active disease. CDR3s include the opening cysteine and the closing phenylalanine or tryptophan. A row's size may be missing; if present it is once, few, many or a size class.

NA	TRBV12-2	TRBJ1-1	CASRSDRENTEAFF
NA	TRBV23-1	TRBJ1-4	CASSHHGGRIEKLFF
NA	TRBV7-2	TRBJ1-4	CASSLIQGGEKLFF
NA	TRBV4-3	TRBJ2-7	CASSQDLEGTREQYF
NA	TRBV28	TRBJ1-4	CASMGGEKLFF
once	TRBV18	TRBJ2-3	CASSPRDRVTDTQYF
NA	TRBV19	TRBJ1-1	CASSISSDTEAFF
NA	TRBV6-2/TRBV6-3	TRBJ2-7	CASSYSGLAALYEQYF
NA	TRBV6-5	TRBJ1-1	CAARGPTEAFF
NA	TRBV2	TRBJ2-3	CASSPGLGTDTQYF
NA	TRBV11-3	TRBJ2-5	CASSLDRGSIADTLQETQYF
NA	TRBV5-5	TRBJ2-2	CASSLAPGAPNTGELFF
once	TRBV24-1	TRBJ2-3	CATSDTGLGITDTQYF
NA	TRBV7-9	TRBJ2-1	CASSLLAGIYNEQFF
NA	TRBV19	TRBJ1-4	CASSILQGSNEKLFF
NA	TRBV30	TRBJ1-4	CAWGTGASGANEKLFF
NA	TRBV27	TRBJ1-1	CASSRRISNTGGTEAFF
NA	TRBV10-2	TRBJ1-5	CASSESDSLNQPQHF
NA	TRBV4-3	TRBJ2-7	CASSQGFRGSYEQYF
NA	TRBV11-3	TRBJ2-3	CASRFGSDTQYF
NA	TRBV27	TRBJ1-5	CASSLLNQPQHF
NA	TRBV9	TRBJ2-5	CASSVAGREQETQYF
NA	TRBV30	TRBJ1-3	CAWSPGTGNTIYF
few	TRBV29-1	TRBJ1-1	CSVVDRDRFTTEAFF
NA	TRBV2	TRBJ1-1	CASARDSPMNTEAFF
NA	TRBV30	TRBJ2-2	CAWNRGNTGELFF
NA	TRBV6-5	TRBJ1-5	CASSYGQGQPQHF
NA	TRBV7-6	TRBJ2-3	CASSPRTGGGTDTQYF
NA	TRBV6-5	TRBJ2-1	CASSYQSAGVNEQFF
NA	TRBV5-6	TRBJ2-7	CASSFDRGAGLAGSYEQYF
NA	TRBV11-2	TRBJ2-3	CASSLGGLAGEYF
NA	TRBV27	TRBJ2-5	CASSPWTARKQETQYF
NA	TRBV5-6	TRBJ2-7	CASSLDPGLGEQYF
NA	TRBV19	TRBJ1-4	CASSPQGNTNEKLFF
once	TRBV10-3	TRBJ1-5	CATRDSANQPQHF
once	TRBV6-2/TRBV6-3	TRBJ1-3	CASSLQGDGNTIYF
NA	TRBV30	TRBJ2-1	CAWSWTGEINEQFF
once	TRBV2	TRBJ1-1	CASNRDRVNTEAFF
NA	TRBV7-2	TRBJ2-2	CASSNRQVRNTGELFF
NA	TRBV4-2	TRBJ2-7	CASSQGARATGVHYEQYF
NA	TRBV6-2/TRBV6-3	TRBJ2-7	CASSLNPGLAVTYEQYF